This TCR beta chain was identified in a study of T cell responses to AZD1222 COVID-19 vaccine. Per the germline V gene, CDR1 is MNHEY and CDR2 is SMNVEV (reference sequence). CDR3 length equals 16 residues. V shed 5 bases, J shed 4 bases, and the junction held 11 bases outside the gene matches. TCRdb's copy holds only in-frame clones and misses some; the assay was immunoSEQ multiplex PCR. The sample holds about 83,000 clones, 80% to 95% seen once. With regard to this clone: The antigen is not known.

Study-level results: After two AZD1222 doses, spike-specific TCR breadth and depth rose versus day 0. Most donors were white British, females outnumbered males, and clonal diversity was possibly underestimated.

This receptor was obtained from an adult in good health. Sequences were derived from peripheral blood, sampled on day 0 of MenACWY control vaccination. V and J are TRBV27 and TRBJ2-1; 7 bases match TRBD2. The CDR3, as DNA: TGTGCCAGCAGTCAGGGATTAGCGGGCGCTTACAATGAGCAGTTCTTC. It yields the protein CASSQGLAGAYNEQFF.